The next 12 T cell receptor beta chains were all read from a single sample in a study of blood T cell repertoires in COVID-19. Produced via immunoSEQ multiplex PCR; TCRdb's table is partial and in-frame only. In the table there are about 270,000 clones, under 90% of which are singletons. Sequenced: peripheral blood. These receptors all stem from a woman between 18 and 30 years old with acute or convalescent COVID-19.

V is TRBV5-8 and J is TRBJ2-1; 7 bases match TRBD1. Trimming cost V 0 bases and J 2 bases; bases outside gene matches: 2. The CDR3 contains 15 residues. Germline CDR1 SGHTS, CDR2 YDEGEE. The CDR3 reads CASSLVGTAYNEQFF. The CDR3 nucleotides are TGTGCCAGCAGCTTGGTCGGGACAGCCTACAATGAGCAGTTCTTC.

The rearrangement uses TRBV28 and TRBJ1-2; 7 bases align to TRBD1. J lost 4 bases, V lost 2 bases, and 7 bases had no gene match. Germline V gives CDR1 MDHEN, CDR2 SYDVKM. The CDR3 loop spans 15 amino acids. CDR3 region: CASSLTGQTFYGYTF. The DNA of the CDR3 is TGTGCCAGCAGTTTAACGGGACAGACATTCTATGGCTACACCTTC.

J is TRBJ1-2 and V is TRBV28; a possible D gene is TRBD1 (5 bases). The CDR3 has 16 residues. Per germline, CDR1 MDHEN and CDR2 SYDVKM. Trimming shortened V by 4 bases and J by 3 bases, and 18 bases separated the two germline ends. CDR3 sequence (DNA): TGTGCCAGCAGTTGGACATATACAAAGCCACACTATGGCTACACCTTC. Amino acid sequence: CASSWTYTKPHYGYTF.

The gene calls are TRBV5-5 and TRBJ2-1; 12 bases agree with TRBD2. CDR1 is SGHKS, CDR2 YYEKEE, per germline (reference sequence). This CDR3 is 15 amino acids long. The V and J ends lost 1 base and 9 bases, in that order; junction bases with no gene match: 5. DNA of the CDR3: TGTGCCAGCAGCTTGTCACTAGCGGGAGGTTTTGAGCAGTTCTTC. This gives the protein CASSLSLAGGFEQFF.

V and J are TRBV6-6 and TRBJ1-5; D unclear. Trimming shortened V by 2 bases and J by 6 bases, and 8 bases separated the two germline ends. The length of the CDR3 is 13 residues. CDR1 MNHNY and CDR2 SVGAGI come from the germline V gene (reference sequence). CDR3 in amino acids: CASSYNTVQPQHF. CDR3 coding DNA: TGTGCCAGCAGTTACAATACGGTTCAGCCCCAGCATTTT.

The gene calls are TRBV6-2 or TRBV6-3 and TRBJ1-4, with D maybe TRBD1 (5 bases). The V end was cut by 4 bases, the J end by 3 bases, with 12 bases between. CDR1 is MNHEY and CDR2 is SVGEGT in the germline V gene. CDR3 size: 15 residues. The CDR3, as DNA: TGTGCCAGCAGTTTTTGGGGCAGGCCTAATGAAAAACTGTTTTTT. Protein: CASSFWGRPNEKLFF.

The V call is TRBV27, the J call TRBJ2-1, with a weak D call TRBD2 (5 bases). Germline V CDR1 and CDR2: MNHEY, SMNVEV (reference sequence). CDR3 length: 14 residues. V lost 2 bases and J lost 2, with 7 bases in between. The chain's CDR3 is CASSLIGTYNEQFF. The CDR3 DNA reads as TGTGCCAGCAGTTTAATCGGGACCTACAATGAGCAGTTCTTC.

CDR3 nucleotide sequence: TGTGCCAGTAGTAAGGGAGGAAGCCCTAAAAACATTCAGTACTTC. This sequence encodes CASSKGGSPKNIQYF. The chain couples TRBV19 to TRBJ2-4; perhaps TRBD2 as D (6 bases). This CDR3 comprises 15 residues. Per germline, CDR1 LNHDA and CDR2 SQIVND (reference sequence). Trimming cost V 4 bases and J 4 bases, with 14 bases left between them.

V usage is TRBV7-2 and J usage is TRBJ2-3; 8 positions agree with TRBD2. After removal of 5 bases from V and 4 bases from J, the junction contained 11 bases not matched to a gene. The CDR3 runs 16 residues. Germline CDR1 SGHTA, CDR2 FQGNSA. The CDR3 reads CASSAGSGAGADTQYF. For the CDR3, the DNA is TGTGCCAGCAGCGCGGGTAGCGGGGCCGGCGCAGATACGCAGTATTTT.

The chain joins TRBV7-2 to TRBJ1-4; a weak D match, TRBD1 (6 bases). Germline V gene lookup returns CDR1 SGHTA and CDR2 FQGNSA. This CDR3 is built from 13 residues. Between the trimmed V and J ends, which lost 3 bases and 7 bases, there was a span of 9 bases. The DNA for the CDR3 is TGTGCCAGCAGCTTGACAGGAGCTGAAAAACTGTTTTTT. Protein: CASSLTGAEKLFF.

The chain combines TRBV11-3 with TRBJ2-3; the match to TRBD2 covers 11 bases. The germline V gene encodes CDR1 SGHNT and CDR2 YENEEA. This CDR3 contains 17 residues. Germline trimming cut 10 bases from V and 7 bases from J; bases unmatched to any gene: 19. CDR3: CANPFGLAGGPSYTQYF. The DNA of the CDR3 is TGTGCCAACCCCTTTGGGTTAGCGGGAGGGCCATCATATACGCAGTATTTT.

The rearrangement links TRBV27 to TRBJ2-7; the match to TRBD2 covers 8 bases. Germline V CDR1 and CDR2: MNHEY, SMNVEV (reference sequence). V shed 4 bases and J 2 bases; nucleotides not matched to a gene: 4. The CDR3 extends over 14 amino acids. In DNA form, the CDR3 reads TGTGCCAGCAGTTGGGCGGGAGGTGCCTACGAGCAGTACTTC. Translated: CASSWAGGAYEQYF.